The 18 T cell receptor beta chains in this list originate from one sample, sequenced in a study of CD8 T cells in ankylosing spondylitis. TCRdb called the 5' RACE reads again in MiXCR, with one record for every CDR3 protein. This sample has about 350,000 distinct CDR3 sequences, with about 20% found just once. The sequenced sample consisted of blood, either unsorted or a sorted T cell fraction (not recorded which). The source of these receptors is a male donor with ankylosing spondylitis or in good health (not recorded which).

The chain recombines TRBV27 with TRBJ2-7; possibly TRBD2 for D (7 bases). V dropped 6 bases and J dropped 2 bases, with 20 bases sitting between them. The CDR3 loop spans 16 amino acids. Per germline, CDR1 MNHEY and CDR2 SMNVEV (reference sequence). The CDR3 loop is CASSPLAGARPYEQYF. The DNA for the CDR3 is TGTGCCAGCAGCCCTCTGGCGGGGGCCCGCCCCTACGAGCAGTACTTC.

This clonotype has only a few counts. This sequence joins TRBV12-3 or TRBV12-4 and TRBJ1-5; D may be TRBD1 (5 bases). The V end lost 5 bases, the J end lost 8 bases, and 10 bases lay between the germline ends. The CDR3 loop spans 12 amino acids. The CDR3 coding sequence is TGTGCCAGCAGTCCTATGGGGGAGCCCCAGCATTTT. It yields the protein CASSPMGEPQHF.

The V call is TRBV11-2, the J call TRBJ2-3; 7 nucleotides align to TRBD2. The CDR3 contains 16 residues. V shed 3 bases, J shed 0 bases, and the junction held 6 bases outside the gene matches. In germline, CDR1 is SGHAT, CDR2 FQNNGV. CDR3 bases: TGTGCCAGCAGCTTCAGTAGGCGGGGGAGCACAGATACGCAGTATTTT. Protein product: CASSFSRRGSTDTQYF.

This clonotype was observed a handful of times. The chain uses TRBV9 and TRBJ2-3; a weak D match, TRBD1 (6 bases). Trimming shortened V by 0 bases and J by 2 bases, and 10 bases separated the two germline ends. The CDR3 length is 15 residues. Germline values: CDR1 SGDLS, CDR2 YYNGEE. The CDR3 protein is CASSVVGQSTDTQYF. Here the CDR3 DNA reads TGTGCCAGCAGCGTAGTAGGACAGTCCACAGATACGCAGTATTTT.

The V and J genes are TRBV29-1 and TRBJ2-7; 7 bases line up with TRBD2. The CDR3 is 11 amino acids. CDR1 and CDR2 from the germline V gene are SQVTM and ANQGSEA. With V trimmed by 6 bases and J by 6 bases, 5 bases remained unmatched. CDR3 protein: CSVNPGGEQYF. CDR3 sequence (DNA): TGCAGCGTAAACCCGGGGGGCGAGCAGTACTTC.

The J gene is TRBJ1-5, the V gene TRBV20-1; maybe TRBD1 (6 bases). V lost 6 bases and J 2 bases, leaving 20 bases between the germline ends. This CDR3 is built from 16 residues. Germline loops: CDR1 DFQATT, CDR2 SNEGSKA (reference sequence). The DNA for the CDR3 is TGCAGTGCCGTTGGGGGCCGAATTTTTGGCAATCAGCCCCAGCATTTT. The encoded protein is CSAVGGRIFGNQPQHF.

The CDR3 loop reads CAISKYSGANVLTF. In DNA, the CDR3 is TGTGCCATCAGCAAGTACTCTGGGGCCAACGTCCTGACTTTC. The chain couples TRBV10-3 to TRBJ2-6, with D hard to call. CDR1 and CDR2 from the germline V gene are ENHRY and SYGVKD. Trimming removed 6 bases at V and 0 bases at J, with 6 bases between. This CDR3 contains 14 residues.

This sequence joins TRBV12-3 or TRBV12-4 and TRBJ2-5; a weak D match, TRBD2 (5 bases). The V end was cut by 1 base, the J end by 7 bases, with 16 bases between. The CDR3 spans 15 residues. The CDR3 nucleotides are TGTGCCAGCAGTTTAGGAGGGCCACTGTTCCTGACCCAGTACTTC. It yields the protein CASSLGGPLFLTQYF.

In its sample, this clonotype was seen a few times. This chain joins TRBV20-1 and TRBJ1-3; maybe TRBD1 (5 bases). The V gene's germline CDR1 is DFQATT and CDR2 SNEGSKA (reference sequence). The CDR3 is 13 amino acids. Between the trimmed V and J ends, which lost 6 bases and 4 bases, there was a span of 13 bases. The CDR3 region is CSASGTLGNTIYF. The CDR3 coding sequence is TGCAGTGCAAGCGGGACCCTCGGAAACACCATATATTTT.

This clonotype came up a few times. V and J are TRBV10-1 and TRBJ2-3; 13 bases align to TRBD2. The CDR3 covers 18 residues. Unmatched junction bases numbered 9, after V lost 2 bases and J lost 4 bases. Per germline, CDR1 WNHNN and CDR2 SYGVQD (reference sequence). The CDR3 loop is CASSESRLAGGLSDTQYF. The CDR3 DNA reads TGCGCCAGCAGTGAGAGTAGACTAGCGGGGGGACTATCAGATACGCAGTATTTT.

The chain links TRBV4-1 to TRBJ2-3; 7 bases line up with TRBD2. After removal of 1 base from V and 1 base from J, the junction contained 5 bases not matched to a gene. CDR1 is MGHRA, CDR2 YSYEKL, per germline. The CDR3 runs to 16 residues. The CDR3 is CASSQVQAGRTDTQYF. In DNA form, the CDR3 reads TGCGCCAGCAGCCAAGTCCAAGCGGGGCGCACAGATACGCAGTATTTT.

V is TRBV29-1 and J is TRBJ2-1, with 8 positions matching TRBD1. The CDR3 length is 15 residues. With V trimmed by 3 bases and J by 4 bases, 8 bases remained unmatched. Germline CDR1 and CDR2: SQVTM and ANQGSEA. The DNA of the CDR3 is TGCAGCGTTGAGGGGACAGGTGGGAGATACAATGAGCAGTTCTTC. Encoded protein: CSVEGTGGRYNEQFF.

This clonotype was counted only a few times. The chain joins TRBV12-3 or TRBV12-4 to TRBJ2-7; maybe TRBD1 (6 bases). Trimming stripped 0 bases from V and 4 bases from J, with 13 bases between. The CDR3 is made up of 15 amino acids. CDR3 nucleotides: TGTGCCAGCAGTTTAGCGCGGCAGGGGATATACGAGCAGTACTTC. This encodes CASSLARQGIYEQYF.

V and J are TRBV2 and TRBJ2-3; 9 nucleotides agree with TRBD1. CDR1 and CDR2 from the germline V gene are SNHLY and FYNNEI. CDR3 length equals 16 residues. The trim removed 3 bases at V and 7 bases at J, leaving 11 bases unmatched. CDR3 nucleotide sequence: TGTGCCAGCAGTGACCCCGGACAGGGGATGGTGAATACGCAGTATTTT. Its translation: CASSDPGQGMVNTQYF.

This rearrangement joins TRBV11-2 to TRBJ2-1; D is possibly TRBD1 (7 bases). The V end was cut by 5 bases, the J end by 1 base, with 18 bases between. Per germline, CDR1 SGHAT and CDR2 FQNNGV. The CDR3 extends over 17 amino acids. The CDR3 DNA reads TGTGCCAGCAGCGTCGACACAGGGGCGGGGTCCTACAATGAGCAGTTCTTC. Protein: CASSVDTGAGSYNEQFF.

The V gene is TRBV4-1, the J gene TRBJ2-1; 8 bases align to TRBD2. The CDR3 sequence is 16 residues long. J was trimmed by 6 bases and V by 1 base; bases with no gene match: 8. Germline V CDR1 and CDR2: MGHRA, YSYEKL. This chain's CDR3 is CASSQVTGGALNEQFF. CDR3 nucleotide sequence: TGCGCCAGCAGCCAAGTAACGGGGGGGGCTCTCAATGAGCAGTTCTTC.

The chain uses TRBV28 and TRBJ2-2, with D perhaps TRBD1 (6 bases). Germline CDR1 is MDHEN and CDR2 is SYDVKM. This CDR3 has 15 amino acids. The ends were cut back, 1 base at V and 2 bases at J, with 8 bases in the middle. DNA for the CDR3: TGTGCCAGCAGTTTATTGGGACAAAACACCGGGGAGCTGTTTTTT. Amino acids: CASSLLGQNTGELFF.

The rearrangement joins TRBV20-1 to TRBJ2-1, with TRBD2 matching 10 bases. The ends lost 3 bases at V and 7 bases at J; junction bases unmatched: 9. Germline V gene sequence: CDR1 DFQATT, CDR2 SNEGSKA (reference sequence). The CDR3 contains 15 residues. CDR3 in amino acids: CSARSGGAVSNEQFF. The DNA of the CDR3 is TGCAGTGCTAGGAGCGGGGGGGCCGTTAGTAATGAGCAGTTCTTC.